This record concerns one TCR beta chain sequence. As yet, its antigen is unknown. Other DNA sequences in this specimen translate into the identical CDR3. The germline V and J ends were trimmed by 2 bases and 4 bases, with 9 bases remaining between them. The CDR3 runs 13 residues. Germline CDR1 and CDR2: WNHNN and SYGVQD (reference sequence). The sample is drawn from a study of T cell responses to AZD1222 COVID-19 vaccine. Study observations and caveats: Spike-wide vaccine-associated CD4 TCRs dominated at 160-218 and 743-854. Repertoire sampling occurred only after the peak T cell response. Among the donors, most were white British and more were female, and clonal diversity was possibly underestimated.

Sequencing used immunoSEQ multiplex PCR; TCRdb keeps in-frame clones, though not all of them. Of fewer than 130,000 clones listed, about 85% are singletons. The clonotype was recovered from an adult in good health. The chain couples TRBV10-1 to TRBJ2-7, with D hard to call. The source was peripheral blood, collected on day 0 of AZD1222 vaccination. Written as DNA, the CDR3 is TGCGCCAGCAGTGAGAGGTTTGGGTACGAGCAGTACTTC. Amino acid sequence: CASSERFGYEQYF.